Below are 2 T cell receptor beta chains sequenced from a single sample in a study of Ad26.COV2.S vaccination and SARS-CoV-2 variants. The treatment denotes: around 19 received Ad26.COV2.S at low or high dose, single or two shots; 5 received placebo; per-sample allocation not given. Samples came from day 63 after the first vaccine or placebo injection. Clones were sequenced by immunoSEQ multiplex PCR, and TCRdb holds only the in-frame ones, with some missing. The sample consists of some 520,000 clones, around 85% of them appearing once. Sequencing was performed on peripheral blood, taken in a trial of Ad26.COV2.S vaccine versus placebo. These receptors came from a person between 18 and 65 years old who received the Ad26.COV2.S COVID-19 vaccine or a placebo.

V usage is TRBV10-3 and J usage is TRBJ2-5; the D gene is possibly TRBD2 (6 bases). Trimming took off 8 bases at V and 5 bases at J, with 15 bases between the two ends. Germline loops: CDR1 ENHRY, CDR2 SYGVKD. This CDR3 region has 13 residues. CDR3 nucleotide sequence: TGTGCCATCCGGGACTCCGGGCTTGAGACCCAGTACTTC. Residues: CAIRDSGLETQYF.

The chain has TRBV5-1 and TRBJ1-1, with unresolved D. The V gene lost 1 base and the J gene lost 1 base, with 8 bases spanning the gap. CDR3 length equals 14 residues. Germline V lookup: CDR1 SGHRS, CDR2 YFSETQ. CDR3 region: CASSLNGGNTEAFF. DNA of the CDR3: TGCGCCAGCAGCTTGAATGGCGGGAACACTGAAGCTTTCTTT.